This record concerns one TCR beta chain sequence. These data belong to a study of shared clonotypes between healthy human individuals. Profiled with immunoSEQ multiplex PCR; TCRdb holds only in-frame clones, not every one. The table includes some 1,400,000 clones, over 95% detected once. The CDR3 is made up of 12 amino acids. Germline V CDR1 and CDR2: SGHRS, YFSETQ. With 0 bases removed from V and 8 bases from J, the gap between germline ends came to 8 bases. Splitting of CD4+ cells produced CD45RA+ naive and CD45RA-negative memory subsets. The genes are TRBV5-1 and TRBJ1-2, with D possibly being TRBD1 (6 bases). The sequencing input was naive CD4+ T cells sorted from blood. Subset here: CD45RA+ positively selected. This TCR was sampled from a man younger than 40 in good health. Written as DNA, the CDR3 is TGCGCCAGCAGCTTGGACAGGGCGGGCTACACCTTC. Translated, it gives CASSLDRAGYTF.